Listed below are T cell receptor beta chains from one sample, sequenced in a study of cytomegalovirus exposure and HLA in healthy donors. The protocol was immunoSEQ multiplex PCR, while the TCRdb copy is restricted to in-frame clones and leaves out a portion. This sample has about 150,000 clones, with 75% to 85% found just once. Sequencing was carried out using PBMCs. Receptor source: a man aged 45-60 years in good health and CMV-seropositive. The CDR3 runs from the conserved cysteine through the conserved F or W. Fields, in order: J gene, clone size, D gene, V gene, CDR3 protein, CDR3 DNA. A D gene is named only where the DNA matches it firmly. Clone size is not always given. Where it is, it says once, few, many or a class for expanded clones.

j_gene: TRBJ2-1; abundance: once; d_gene: NA; v_gene: TRBV27; CDR3aa: CASSLSSGTAYNEQFF; CDR3nt: TGTGCCAGCAGTTTAAGTAGCGGAACAGCCTACAATGAGCAGTTCTTC
j_gene: TRBJ1-1; abundance: few; d_gene: NA; v_gene: TRBV19; CDR3aa: CASSIGLTAEAFF; CDR3nt: TGTGCCAGTAGTATCGGACTCACAGCTGAAGCTTTCTTT
j_gene: TRBJ2-1; abundance: NA; d_gene: TRBD2; v_gene: TRBV7-9; CDR3aa: CASSLVLAGGYNEQFF; CDR3nt: TGTGCCAGCAGCTTAGTCCTAGCGGGAGGATACAATGAGCAGTTCTTC
j_gene: TRBJ1-2; abundance: NA; d_gene: NA; v_gene: TRBV5-1; CDR3aa: CASSADSLRRGYTF; CDR3nt: TGCGCCAGCAGCGCGGACAGTCTCCGGAGGGGCTACACCTTC
j_gene: TRBJ2-7; abundance: NA; d_gene: NA; v_gene: TRBV5-1; CDR3aa: CASSLSSLAYEQYF; CDR3nt: TGCGCCAGCAGCTTGAGCAGCCTAGCCTACGAGCAGTACTTC
j_gene: TRBJ2-1; abundance: once; d_gene: NA; v_gene: TRBV6-6; CDR3aa: CASSYGPGEYNEQFF; CDR3nt: TGTGCCAGCAGTTACGGTCCAGGGGAATACAATGAGCAGTTCTTC
j_gene: TRBJ2-6; abundance: NA; d_gene: TRBD2; v_gene: TRBV19; CDR3aa: CASSPHGGVTGANVLTF; CDR3nt: TGTGCCAGTAGCCCCCATGGGGGGGTCACTGGGGCCAACGTCCTGACTTTC
j_gene: TRBJ2-2; abundance: NA; d_gene: TRBD2; v_gene: TRBV5-1; CDR3aa: CASSLGARRGAANTGELFF; CDR3nt: TGCGCCAGCAGCTTGGGAGCTCGGCGGGGGGCCGCGAACACCGGGGAGCTGTTTTTT
j_gene: TRBJ1-4; abundance: NA; d_gene: NA; v_gene: TRBV25-1; CDR3aa: CASGPLGGYEKLFF; CDR3nt: TGTGCCAGCGGTCCTCTGGGCGGGTATGAAAAACTGTTTTTT
j_gene: TRBJ2-3; abundance: NA; d_gene: TRBD2; v_gene: TRBV14; CDR3aa: CASSQGLASGGTDTQYF; CDR3nt: TGTGCCAGCAGCCAAGGTCTTGCTAGCGGGGGCACAGATACGCAGTATTTT
j_gene: TRBJ2-6; abundance: NA; d_gene: TRBD1; v_gene: TRBV18; CDR3aa: CASSRSDRVGANVLTF; CDR3nt: TGTGCCAGCTCTCGTAGTGACAGGGTTGGGGCCAACGTCCTGACTTTC
j_gene: TRBJ1-2; abundance: NA; d_gene: NA; v_gene: TRBV5-1; CDR3aa: CASSLERGRGHLNYGYTF; CDR3nt: TGCGCCAGCAGCTTGGAACGGGGGAGGGGACACTTGAACTATGGCTACACCTTC
j_gene: TRBJ1-1; abundance: NA; d_gene: TRBD1; v_gene: TRBV30; CDR3aa: CAWSKTNRGQAFF; CDR3nt: TGTGCCTGGAGTAAGACTAACAGGGGCCAAGCTTTCTTT
j_gene: TRBJ1-5; abundance: NA; d_gene: NA; v_gene: TRBV11-2; CDR3aa: CASSLDGQPNQPQHF; CDR3nt: TGTGCCAGCAGCTTAGATGGGCAGCCAAATCAGCCCCAGCATTTT
j_gene: TRBJ1-1; abundance: once; d_gene: NA; v_gene: TRBV5-1; CDR3aa: CASSPREGGGITEAFF; CDR3nt: TGCGCCAGCAGCCCGAGGGAGGGGGGAGGTATCACTGAAGCTTTCTTT
j_gene: TRBJ2-5; abundance: NA; d_gene: TRBD2; v_gene: TRBV6-6; CDR3aa: CASNPGGETQYF; CDR3nt: TGTGCCAGCAACCCGGGGGGGGAGACCCAGTACTTC
j_gene: TRBJ2-7; abundance: NA; d_gene: NA; v_gene: TRBV18; CDR3aa: CASSPGTSWYEQYF; CDR3nt: TGTGCCAGCTCTCCCGGGACTTCATGGTACGAGCAGTACTTC
j_gene: TRBJ2-1; abundance: NA; d_gene: TRBD2; v_gene: TRBV27; CDR3aa: CASSLILLAGGPQFF; CDR3nt: TGTGCCAGCAGTTTAATTCTCTTGGCGGGAGGTCCGCAGTTCTTC
j_gene: TRBJ2-1; abundance: NA; d_gene: NA; v_gene: TRBV7-8; CDR3aa: CASSPGTTHNEQFF; CDR3nt: TGTGCCAGCAGCCCCGGGACAACGCACAATGAGCAGTTCTTC
j_gene: TRBJ2-7; abundance: NA; d_gene: TRBD2; v_gene: TRBV29-1; CDR3aa: CSGILADSYEQYF; CDR3nt: TGCAGCGGTATTCTAGCGGACTCCTACGAGCAGTACTTC
j_gene: TRBJ2-1; abundance: NA; d_gene: TRBD2; v_gene: TRBV10-3; CDR3aa: CAISGGASGGAREEQFF; CDR3nt: TGTGCCATCAGTGGCGGGGCTAGCGGGGGGGCCAGGGAGGAGCAGTTCTTC
j_gene: TRBJ2-7; abundance: NA; d_gene: TRBD1; v_gene: TRBV5-1; CDR3aa: CASSATGTGSYEQYF; CDR3nt: TGCGCCAGCAGCGCTACCGGGACAGGCTCCTACGAGCAGTACTTC
j_gene: TRBJ2-1; abundance: NA; d_gene: NA; v_gene: TRBV5-1; CDR3aa: CASSLIDEQFF; CDR3nt: TGCGCCAGCAGCTTAATCGATGAGCAGTTCTTC
j_gene: TRBJ2-2; abundance: few; d_gene: NA; v_gene: TRBV7-6; CDR3aa: CASSLSDTGELFF; CDR3nt: TGTGCCAGCAGCTTATCTGACACCGGGGAGCTGTTTTTT
j_gene: TRBJ1-3; abundance: NA; d_gene: NA; v_gene: TRBV7-9; CDR3aa: CASSPPEWGSRSGNTIYF; CDR3nt: TGTGCCAGCAGCCCCCCTGAGTGGGGCAGTCGCTCTGGAAACACCATATATTTT
j_gene: TRBJ2-3; abundance: NA; d_gene: NA; v_gene: TRBV27; CDR3aa: CASALAGSTDTQYF; CDR3nt: TGTGCCAGCGCGCTCGCAGGGAGCACAGATACGCAGTATTTT
j_gene: TRBJ2-3; abundance: NA; d_gene: NA; v_gene: TRBV28; CDR3aa: CASSSVGQGFTDTQYF; CDR3nt: TGTGCCAGCAGTTCGGTAGGGCAGGGTTTCACAGATACGCAGTATTTT
j_gene: TRBJ1-1; abundance: NA; d_gene: TRBD1; v_gene: TRBV11-3; CDR3aa: CASSLKAGGSGTEAFF; CDR3nt: TGTGCCAGCAGCTTAAAGGCAGGGGGGAGTGGAACTGAAGCTTTCTTT
j_gene: TRBJ2-5; abundance: NA; d_gene: TRBD2; v_gene: TRBV5-8; CDR3aa: CASSLTSGRQETQYF; CDR3nt: TGTGCCAGCAGCTTGACTAGCGGGAGGCAAGAGACCCAGTACTTC
j_gene: TRBJ2-3; abundance: NA; d_gene: NA; v_gene: TRBV7-9; CDR3aa: CASSPDYADTQYF; CDR3nt: TGTGCCAGCAGCCCAGACTATGCAGATACGCAGTATTTT
j_gene: TRBJ2-2; abundance: NA; d_gene: NA; v_gene: TRBV7-2; CDR3aa: CASSFARVVTGELFF; CDR3nt: TGTGCCAGCAGCTTCGCCAGGGTGGTCACCGGGGAGCTGTTTTTT
j_gene: TRBJ1-1; abundance: few; d_gene: TRBD1; v_gene: TRBV13; CDR3aa: CASSLGRTGGFEAFF; CDR3nt: TGTGCCAGCAGCTTAGGCCGGACAGGGGGATTCGAAGCTTTCTTT
j_gene: TRBJ1-2; abundance: NA; d_gene: TRBD1; v_gene: TRBV19; CDR3aa: CASSIGTGDGYTF; CDR3nt: TGTGCCAGTAGTATCGGGACAGGAGATGGCTACACCTTC
j_gene: TRBJ1-3; abundance: NA; d_gene: NA; v_gene: TRBV11-2; CDR3aa: CASTSLVGRKRNTIYF; CDR3nt: TGTGCCAGCACCTCCCTAGTGGGGCGAAAGCGAAACACCATATATTTT
j_gene: TRBJ1-1; abundance: NA; d_gene: TRBD1; v_gene: TRBV7-2; CDR3aa: CASSWDRQGLNTEAFF; CDR3nt: TGTGCCAGCAGCTGGGACAGGCAGGGGCTGAACACTGAAGCTTTCTTT
j_gene: TRBJ2-1; abundance: NA; d_gene: TRBD1; v_gene: TRBV9; CDR3aa: CASSVSPDRGDNEQFF; CDR3nt: TGTGCCAGCAGCGTAAGTCCGGACAGGGGGGACAATGAGCAGTTCTTC
j_gene: TRBJ2-1; abundance: few; d_gene: TRBD2; v_gene: TRBV10-3; CDR3aa: CAISATSGALEQFF; CDR3nt: TGTGCCATCAGTGCGACTAGCGGGGCTCTTGAGCAGTTCTTC
j_gene: TRBJ2-3; abundance: few; d_gene: NA; v_gene: TRBV9; CDR3aa: CASSGGAGGLTDTQYF; CDR3nt: TGTGCCAGCAGCGGGGGGGCAGGGGGACTCACAGATACGCAGTATTTT
j_gene: TRBJ2-1; abundance: NA; d_gene: NA; v_gene: TRBV5-4; CDR3aa: CASSLAGSNEQFF; CDR3nt: TGTGCCAGCAGCTTGGCCGGGTCCAATGAGCAGTTCTTC
j_gene: TRBJ1-3; abundance: NA; d_gene: TRBD1; v_gene: TRBV19; CDR3aa: CASSLRGRGQGATGNTIYF; CDR3nt: TGTGCCTCCAGCCTGCGCGGGCGTGGACAGGGGGCGACAGGAAACACCATATATTTT
j_gene: TRBJ2-1; abundance: NA; d_gene: TRBD2; v_gene: TRBV29-1; CDR3aa: CSVETRLAGLGEQFF; CDR3nt: TGCAGCGTTGAAACAAGACTAGCGGGACTTGGTGAGCAGTTCTTC
j_gene: TRBJ2-7; abundance: NA; d_gene: TRBD1; v_gene: TRBV7-8; CDR3aa: CASSLRGPHEQYF; CDR3nt: TGTGCCAGCAGCTTAAGGGGGCCGCACGAGCAGTACTTC
j_gene: TRBJ1-4; abundance: NA; d_gene: NA; v_gene: TRBV6-5; CDR3aa: CASSYSIGLDEKLFF; CDR3nt: TGTGCCAGCAGTTACTCGATCGGGTTGGATGAAAAACTGTTTTTT
j_gene: TRBJ2-1; abundance: NA; d_gene: NA; v_gene: TRBV5-1; CDR3aa: CASSLGSTNEQFF; CDR3nt: TGCGCCAGCAGCTTGGGGTCGACAAATGAGCAGTTCTTC
j_gene: TRBJ2-4; abundance: NA; d_gene: NA; v_gene: TRBV5-1; CDR3aa: CASSFGGASDIQYF; CDR3nt: TGCGCCAGCAGCTTCGGCGGGGCGAGTGACATTCAGTACTTC
j_gene: TRBJ1-2; abundance: NA; d_gene: NA; v_gene: TRBV10-3; CDR3aa: CAISDGQTDGYTF; CDR3nt: TGTGCCATCAGTGACGGACAGACCGATGGCTACACCTTC
j_gene: TRBJ1-2; abundance: NA; d_gene: NA; v_gene: TRBV18; CDR3aa: CASSPQSGNYGYTF; CDR3nt: TGTGCCAGCTCACCCCAGTCAGGGAACTATGGCTACACCTTC
j_gene: TRBJ2-5; abundance: NA; d_gene: TRBD1; v_gene: TRBV5-1; CDR3aa: CASSFGDREETQYF; CDR3nt: TGCGCCAGCAGCTTTGGGGACAGGGAAGAGACCCAGTACTTC
j_gene: TRBJ1-6; abundance: NA; d_gene: NA; v_gene: TRBV5-8; CDR3aa: CASKAGSGVNSPLHF; CDR3nt: TGTGCCAGCAAAGCGGGGTCGGGAGTAAATTCACCCCTCCACTTT
j_gene: TRBJ2-1; abundance: NA; d_gene: NA; v_gene: TRBV7-6; CDR3aa: CASSPAYGSAAYNEQFF; CDR3nt: TGTGCCAGCAGCCCCGCGTATGGGAGCGCTGCCTACAATGAGCAGTTCTTC
j_gene: TRBJ1-2; abundance: NA; d_gene: NA; v_gene: TRBV19; CDR3aa: CASFSGPTEKSNYGYTF; CDR3nt: TGTGCCAGTTTCTCTGGCCCAACAGAGAAGAGCAACTATGGCTACACCTTC
j_gene: TRBJ1-1; abundance: once; d_gene: NA; v_gene: TRBV7-3; CDR3aa: CASSLSGDTEAFF; CDR3nt: TGTGCCAGCAGCTTATCTGGAGACACTGAAGCTTTCTTT
j_gene: TRBJ2-1; abundance: NA; d_gene: TRBD2; v_gene: TRBV5-4; CDR3aa: CASSLGTSGGVYEQFF; CDR3nt: TGTGCCAGCAGCTTGGGAACTAGCGGGGGGGTCTATGAGCAGTTCTTC
j_gene: TRBJ2-3; abundance: NA; d_gene: NA; v_gene: TRBV5-6; CDR3aa: CASSFAALPGTDTQYF; CDR3nt: TGTGCCAGCAGCTTCGCGGCCTTACCCGGGACAGATACGCAGTATTTT
j_gene: TRBJ2-5; abundance: few; d_gene: NA; v_gene: TRBV7-2; CDR3aa: CASSFTADGLGAQYF; CDR3nt: TGTGCCAGCAGCTTCACCGCGGACGGTCTAGGGGCCCAGTACTTC